Listed below are T cell receptor beta chains from one sample, sequenced in a study of CD4+ T cells in melanoma. Data came from immunoSEQ multiplex PCR; TCRdb stores just in-frame clones and leaves some out. Found here are more than 7,000 clones, approximately 70% of them singletons; the top ten hold over 15%. The sequenced sample consisted of cells from a culture (not recorded whether cultured in vitro). Receptor source: a human donor with melanoma. Both conserved end residues are part of each CDR3. Fields, in order: V gene, J gene, D gene, clone size, CDR3 DNA, CDR3 protein. D genes are given only for firm matches. Expanded clones get a size class; other rows say once, few or many, or leave the size out.

v_call: TRBV11-2; j_call: TRBJ1-6; d_call: TRBD1; clone_size: once; cdr3_nt: TGTGCCAGCAGCCGGACAGGGGTCAATTCACCCCTCCACTTT; cdr3_aa: CASSRTGVNSPLHF
v_call: TRBV7-2; j_call: TRBJ1-2; d_call: TRBD1; clone_size: .; cdr3_nt: TGTGCCAGCAGCTCGAACAGGGGGAGTATAGATGGCTACACCTTC; cdr3_aa: CASSSNRGSIDGYTF
v_call: TRBV18; j_call: TRBJ1-3; d_call: .; clone_size: few; cdr3_nt: TGTGCCAGTTCGACGACCGCAGGTAGAAACACCATATATTTT; cdr3_aa: CASSTTAGRNTIYF
v_call: TRBV2; j_call: TRBJ1-5; d_call: .; clone_size: .; cdr3_nt: TGTGCCAGCAGTGAACAGGGGTTGGGTCAGCCCCAGCATTTT; cdr3_aa: CASSEQGLGQPQHF
v_call: TRBV29-1; j_call: TRBJ1-2; d_call: .; clone_size: .; cdr3_nt: TGCAGCGTTGAACAAAACTATGGCTACACCTTC; cdr3_aa: CSVEQNYGYTF
v_call: TRBV9; j_call: TRBJ1-3; d_call: TRBD1; clone_size: .; cdr3_nt: TGTGCCAGCAGCGCGGGACAGGGCGGCGTTTACACCATATATTTT; cdr3_aa: CASSAGQGGVYTIYF
v_call: TRBV2; j_call: TRBJ1-1; d_call: TRBD1; clone_size: .; cdr3_nt: TGTGCCAGCAGTGGACAGGGCTTAGGCACTGAAGCTTTCTTT; cdr3_aa: CASSGQGLGTEAFF
v_call: TRBV30; j_call: TRBJ2-5; d_call: .; clone_size: few; cdr3_nt: TGTGCCTGGGATCTAGGAGAAGAGACCCAGTACTTC; cdr3_aa: CAWDLGEETQYF
v_call: TRBV6-5; j_call: TRBJ1-2; d_call: .; clone_size: .; cdr3_nt: TGTGCCAGCAGCCCCAGCAACTATGGCTACACCTTC; cdr3_aa: CASSPSNYGYTF
v_call: TRBV6-5; j_call: TRBJ1-6; d_call: .; clone_size: few; cdr3_nt: TGTGCCAGCAGAGCGAGCTATAATTCACCCCTCCACTTT; cdr3_aa: CASRASYNSPLHF
v_call: TRBV5-1; j_call: TRBJ2-3; d_call: TRBD1; clone_size: few; cdr3_nt: TGCGCCAGCAGCGCGGGACAGGGCACAGATACGCAGTATTTT; cdr3_aa: CASSAGQGTDTQYF
v_call: TRBV6-6; j_call: TRBJ2-2; d_call: .; clone_size: .; cdr3_nt: TGTGCCAGCAGTTATCCCGAGGCAGGGCCCACCGGGGAGCTGTTTTTT; cdr3_aa: CASSYPEAGPTGELFF
v_call: TRBV4-2; j_call: TRBJ2-7; d_call: TRBD1; clone_size: few; cdr3_nt: TGTGCCAGCAGAGGACAGGCGGGCTACGAGCAGTACTTC; cdr3_aa: CASRGQAGYEQYF
v_call: TRBV4-2; j_call: TRBJ2-2; d_call: TRBD2; clone_size: once; cdr3_nt: TGTGCCAGCAGCCAAGCGACTCCGGGACTAGCGGGGGGGATGGGAACCGGGGAGCTGTTTTTT; cdr3_aa: CASSQATPGLAGGMGTGELFF
v_call: TRBV6-5; j_call: TRBJ1-2; d_call: .; clone_size: few; cdr3_nt: TGTGCCAGCAGTCAACCATCGAGGGCGGACTATGGCTACACCTTC; cdr3_aa: CASSQPSRADYGYTF
v_call: TRBV6-6; j_call: TRBJ1-5; d_call: .; clone_size: .; cdr3_nt: TGTGCCAGCAGTTACAGCCGGGATCAGCCCCAGCATTTT; cdr3_aa: CASSYSRDQPQHF
v_call: TRBV11-3; j_call: TRBJ2-5; d_call: .; clone_size: .; cdr3_nt: TGTGCCAGCAGCTTAGGTCCAGGGCAGGGAGAGACCCAGTACTTC; cdr3_aa: CASSLGPGQGETQYF
v_call: TRBV5-1; j_call: TRBJ2-7; d_call: .; clone_size: once; cdr3_nt: TGCGCCAGCAGCTTGGGTCCAGGGGGGGGGATCTACGAGCAGTACTTC; cdr3_aa: CASSLGPGGGIYEQYF
v_call: TRBV5-4; j_call: TRBJ2-5; d_call: .; clone_size: .; cdr3_nt: TGTGCCAGCAGCTTCCCAGGGACAGAGACCCAGTACTTC; cdr3_aa: CASSFPGTETQYF
v_call: TRBV28; j_call: TRBJ2-2; d_call: .; clone_size: .; cdr3_nt: TGTGCCAGCAGTTTCATGATGACTGGGGAGCTGTTTTTT; cdr3_aa: CASSFMMTGELFF
v_call: TRBV2; j_call: TRBJ1-2; d_call: TRBD1; clone_size: medium-sized; cdr3_nt: TGTGCCAGCAGTGCCCTGGGACAGACAGGCGGCTACACCTTC; cdr3_aa: CASSALGQTGGYTF
v_call: TRBV11-2; j_call: TRBJ2-3; d_call: .; clone_size: few; cdr3_nt: TGTGCCAGCAGCCTACAACACGGCGGCAGGGGGGGCACAGATACGCAGTATTTT; cdr3_aa: CASSLQHGGRGGTDTQYF
v_call: TRBV7-6; j_call: TRBJ2-7; d_call: TRBD1; clone_size: once; cdr3_nt: TGTGCCAGCTCCTCCGGGACAGGGGGCGCGTCCTACGAGCAGTACTTC; cdr3_aa: CASSSGTGGASYEQYF
v_call: TRBV4-1; j_call: TRBJ1-4; d_call: .; clone_size: .; cdr3_nt: TGCGCCAGCAGCCAAGACGCCGACAGTCTTAGGGAAAAACTGTTTTTT; cdr3_aa: CASSQDADSLREKLFF
v_call: TRBV5-5; j_call: TRBJ1-1; d_call: .; clone_size: medium-sized; cdr3_nt: TGTGCCAGCAGCGGATTAAACACTGAAGCTTTCTTT; cdr3_aa: CASSGLNTEAFF
v_call: TRBV5-1; j_call: TRBJ2-1; d_call: .; clone_size: .; cdr3_nt: TGCGCCAGCAGTCCGACCCACAGCCCTTACAATGAGCAGTTCTTC; cdr3_aa: CASSPTHSPYNEQFF
v_call: TRBV11-1; j_call: TRBJ1-1; d_call: .; clone_size: .; cdr3_nt: TGTGCCAGCAGCTCCGTCCTAGACACTGAAGCTTTCTTT; cdr3_aa: CASSSVLDTEAFF
v_call: TRBV5-1; j_call: TRBJ2-3; d_call: TRBD2; clone_size: .; cdr3_nt: TGCGCCAGCAGCCCACAAGCGGGGGGGGTAAATACGCAGTATTTT; cdr3_aa: CASSPQAGGVNTQYF
v_call: TRBV10-3; j_call: TRBJ2-3; d_call: TRBD2; clone_size: .; cdr3_nt: TGTGCCATCAGTGAGTCATCGAGCGGGGGAACAGATACGCAGTATTTT; cdr3_aa: CAISESSSGGTDTQYF
v_call: TRBV9; j_call: TRBJ2-2; d_call: .; clone_size: .; cdr3_nt: TGTGCCAGCAGCGTAGCTACAGAGACCGGGGAGCTGTTTTTT; cdr3_aa: CASSVATETGELFF
v_call: TRBV5-1; j_call: TRBJ2-7; d_call: TRBD1; clone_size: .; cdr3_nt: TGCGCCAGCAGCCTCAGGTCAACAGGGGAGTTGTCCTACGAGCAGTACTTC; cdr3_aa: CASSLRSTGELSYEQYF
v_call: TRBV5-1; j_call: TRBJ2-1; d_call: TRBD2; clone_size: .; cdr3_nt: TGCGCCAGCCGGTTACTAGCGGGGGGAGGATACAATGAGCAGTTCTTC; cdr3_aa: CASRLLAGGGYNEQFF
v_call: TRBV4-1; j_call: TRBJ1-4; d_call: .; clone_size: .; cdr3_nt: TGCGCCAGCAGCCAAGAGGTAACAGCTGGTGGTGAAAAACTGTTTTTT; cdr3_aa: CASSQEVTAGGEKLFF
v_call: TRBV19; j_call: TRBJ1-5; d_call: TRBD1; clone_size: .; cdr3_nt: TGTGCCAGTAGCCCGGGACAGGGGAGAGATCAGCCCCAGCATTTT; cdr3_aa: CASSPGQGRDQPQHF
v_call: TRBV5-1; j_call: TRBJ2-1; d_call: TRBD2; clone_size: .; cdr3_nt: TGCGCCAGCGGACTAGAAGCGGGGTTCCAGTTCTTC; cdr3_aa: CASGLEAGFQFF
v_call: TRBV6-5; j_call: TRBJ2-7; d_call: .; clone_size: .; cdr3_nt: TGTGCCAGCAGTTACTCGATAACATGGCCAACCCACGAGCAGTACTTC; cdr3_aa: CASSYSITWPTHEQYF
v_call: TRBV7-9; j_call: TRBJ2-1; d_call: .; clone_size: .; cdr3_nt: TGTGCCAGCAGCTCAGGAGAGTTCTTC; cdr3_aa: CASSSGEFF
v_call: TRBV29-1; j_call: TRBJ2-1; d_call: TRBD2; clone_size: .; cdr3_nt: TGCAGCGTCAGCCCCCAAAGCGGGGGGGCAGAGGAGCAGTTCTTC; cdr3_aa: CSVSPQSGGAEEQFF
v_call: TRBV7-9; j_call: TRBJ2-2; d_call: .; clone_size: .; cdr3_nt: TGTGCCAGCAGCTTAGCGCGAGCGGAGCTGTTTTTT; cdr3_aa: CASSLARAELFF
v_call: TRBV6-6; j_call: TRBJ1-5; d_call: .; clone_size: once; cdr3_nt: TGTGCCAGCAGTTACAGGGAGGGACAGCCCCAGCATTTT; cdr3_aa: CASSYREGQPQHF
v_call: TRBV7-9; j_call: TRBJ2-7; d_call: .; clone_size: medium-sized; cdr3_nt: TGTGCCAGCAGCTTAGTTGGAGGGTATCCCGAGCAGTACTTC; cdr3_aa: CASSLVGGYPEQYF
v_call: TRBV4-2; j_call: TRBJ1-4; d_call: TRBD1; clone_size: .; cdr3_nt: TGTGCCAGCAGCCAAGATGGGACAGGGGCGGGTGAAAAACTGTTTTTT; cdr3_aa: CASSQDGTGAGEKLFF
v_call: TRBV5-1; j_call: TRBJ2-5; d_call: .; clone_size: .; cdr3_nt: TGCGCCAGCAGTGGTTTATCCAAAGAGACCCAGTACTTC; cdr3_aa: CASSGLSKETQYF
v_call: TRBV7-9; j_call: TRBJ1-3; d_call: .; clone_size: .; cdr3_nt: TGTGCCAGCAGCCTTACAGGGACTGGAAACACCATATATTTT; cdr3_aa: CASSLTGTGNTIYF
v_call: TRBV21-1; j_call: TRBJ1-4; d_call: .; clone_size: .; cdr3_nt: TGTGCCAGCAGCAAGAAGGCACAGATTAATGAAAAACTGTTTTTT; cdr3_aa: CASSKKAQINEKLFF
v_call: TRBV5-4; j_call: TRBJ2-1; d_call: .; clone_size: .; cdr3_nt: TGTGCCAGCAGCTTGGGGGGAATCTCCTACAATGAGCAGTTCTTC; cdr3_aa: CASSLGGISYNEQFF
v_call: TRBV7-3; j_call: TRBJ2-3; d_call: .; clone_size: .; cdr3_nt: TGTGCCAGCAGCTTAGTGACGACAGATACGCAGTATTTT; cdr3_aa: CASSLVTTDTQYF
v_call: TRBV6-6; j_call: TRBJ1-2; d_call: .; clone_size: .; cdr3_nt: TGTGCCAGCAGCCAACGGGGGACCTATGGCTACACCTTC; cdr3_aa: CASSQRGTYGYTF
v_call: TRBV20-1; j_call: TRBJ2-7; d_call: .; clone_size: .; cdr3_nt: TGCAGTGCTAGTCACAGCTACGAGCAGTACTTC; cdr3_aa: CSASHSYEQYF
v_call: TRBV7-8; j_call: TRBJ1-1; d_call: .; clone_size: .; cdr3_nt: TGTGCCAGCAGCTTAGCAGGAGGAGCTTTCTTT; cdr3_aa: CASSLAGGAFF
v_call: TRBV7-9; j_call: TRBJ1-1; d_call: .; clone_size: few; cdr3_nt: TGTGCCAGCAGCTTAGCCTCCGGGACACTGACTGAAGCTTTCTTT; cdr3_aa: CASSLASGTLTEAFF
v_call: TRBV11-2; j_call: TRBJ2-7; d_call: TRBD2; clone_size: few; cdr3_nt: TGTGCCAGCAGCTTAGGTACCCAGCGGGGTTACGAGCAGTACTTC; cdr3_aa: CASSLGTQRGYEQYF
v_call: TRBV7-8; j_call: TRBJ1-4; d_call: TRBD1; clone_size: .; cdr3_nt: TGTGCCAGCGGCAGGACAGGGGGGACTGAAAAACTGTTTTTT; cdr3_aa: CASGRTGGTEKLFF
v_call: TRBV2; j_call: TRBJ1-6; d_call: .; clone_size: .; cdr3_nt: TGTGCCAGCAGGGCAGGCTCCTATAATTCACCCCTCCACTTT; cdr3_aa: CASRAGSYNSPLHF
v_call: TRBV4-1; j_call: TRBJ2-7; d_call: .; clone_size: few; cdr3_nt: TGCGCCAGCAGCCTTTATGGCACAGGGAGATCCTACGAGCAGTACTTC; cdr3_aa: CASSLYGTGRSYEQYF
v_call: TRBV18; j_call: TRBJ2-7; d_call: TRBD1; clone_size: .; cdr3_nt: TGTGCCAGCTCTCCGGGGACAGAAGGCTACGAGCAGTACTTC; cdr3_aa: CASSPGTEGYEQYF
v_call: TRBV19; j_call: TRBJ2-2; d_call: .; clone_size: few; cdr3_nt: TGTGCCAGTAGTACGCGACAGGCCAGCACCGGGGAGCTGTTTTTT; cdr3_aa: CASSTRQASTGELFF
v_call: TRBV6-1; j_call: TRBJ1-5; d_call: .; clone_size: once; cdr3_nt: TGTGCCAGCAGTGAACGGGGGGGTCTCAGCAATCAGCCCCAGCATTTT; cdr3_aa: CASSERGGLSNQPQHF
v_call: TRBV7-8; j_call: TRBJ2-3; d_call: .; clone_size: .; cdr3_nt: TGTGCCAGCAGCCCCTCCCTGGACTTGATCCTCCCAGATACGCAGTATTTT; cdr3_aa: CASSPSLDLILPDTQYF
v_call: TRBV27; j_call: TRBJ1-4; d_call: .; clone_size: .; cdr3_nt: TGTGCCAGCAGTTTTAACTTTCACAGGCCTAATGAAAAACTGTTTTTT; cdr3_aa: CASSFNFHRPNEKLFF